These T cell receptor beta chains were read from a single sample in a study of shared clonotypes between healthy human individuals. The assay was immunoSEQ multiplex PCR, and TCRdb's table has in-frame clones only and misses some. This sample carries about 1,900,000 clones, roughly 95% of them seen once, and the ten largest clones take 1.2%. The specimen sequenced was naive CD8+ T cells sorted from blood. These TCRs come from a man younger than 35 in good health. The CDR3 runs from the conserved cysteine through the conserved F or W. The order of the fields is J gene, D gene, V gene, clone size, CDR3 DNA, CDR3 protein. D genes are given only for firm matches. The size field is filled for only some rows; it gives once, few, many or a size class.

>TRBJ2-7|TRBD2|TRBV4-1|once
TGCGCCAGCAGCCAGCGGGGGACCTACGAGCAGTACTTC
CASSQRGTYEQYF
>TRBJ2-7|TRBD1|TRBV14|NA
TGTGCCAGCAGCACCGGGACAGCTCCCTACGAGCAGTACTTC
CASSTGTAPYEQYF
>TRBJ2-2|NA|TRBV4-3|NA
TGCGCCAGCAGCCACCTGGCCGCGGGCACCGGGGAGCTGTTTTTT
CASSHLAAGTGELFF
>TRBJ2-5|NA|TRBV5-1|NA
TGCGCCAGCAGCTTGTACCAAGGAGAGGCCCAGTACTTC
CASSLYQGEAQYF
>TRBJ2-7|NA|TRBV9|NA
TGTGCCAGCAGCGTGGGGGGTTCCTCCTACGAGCAGTACTTC
CASSVGGSSYEQYF
>TRBJ2-4|TRBD1|TRBV10-2|once
TGCGCCAGCGAGCAGGGGGATCTAGCCAAAAACATTCAGTACTTC
CASEQGDLAKNIQYF
>TRBJ1-4|NA|TRBV15|NA
TGTGCCACCAGTCAAGTTGGGGAGGAAAAACTGTTTTTT
CATSQVGEEKLFF
>TRBJ2-1|TRBD1|TRBV4-3|NA
TGCGCCAGCAGCCCGGACAGGTACACCCTCAATGAGCAGTTCTTC
CASSPDRYTLNEQFF
>TRBJ2-7|NA|TRBV6-5|once
TGTGCCAGCAGTTACTCGGAAGGGTTTTCCGAGCAGTACTTC
CASSYSEGFSEQYF
>TRBJ2-3|NA|TRBV9|NA
TGTGCCAGCAGCGTAGAGATCGCTCCAAGCACAGATACGCAGTATTTT
CASSVEIAPSTDTQYF
>TRBJ2-7|NA|TRBV9|NA
TGTGCCAGCAGCGTAGATAGCTCCTACGAGCAGTACTTC
CASSVDSSYEQYF
>TRBJ2-1|TRBD2|TRBV9|NA
TGTGCCAGCAGCGTTCCCGGGACTAGCGGGAGGTCCGGCTCCTACAATGAGCAGTTCTTC
CASSVPGTSGRSGSYNEQFF
>TRBJ1-1|NA|TRBV19|NA
TGTGCCAGTAGTTTTTATGAAGGGACTGAAGCTTTCTTT
CASSFYEGTEAFF
>TRBJ1-4|TRBD1|TRBV6-6|NA
TGTGCCAGCAGTTCTTCCGGGACAGGGGGGGAAAAACTGTTTTTT
CASSSSGTGGEKLFF
>TRBJ2-7|NA|TRBV11-2|NA
TGTGCCAGCAGCTTAGGTGGGCCGGGTTACGAGCAGTACTTC
CASSLGGPGYEQYF
>TRBJ2-7|NA|TRBV28|NA
TGTGCCAGCAGTTTAGGGGGGGGGCCCTACGAGCAGTACTTC
CASSLGGGPYEQYF
>TRBJ2-3|NA|TRBV27|once
TGTGCCAGCAGTTACTGGGACGGATCCACAGATACGCAGTATTTT
CASSYWDGSTDTQYF
>TRBJ1-2|NA|TRBV7-9|NA
TGTGCCAGCAGCCCAACCCAAGGATTCGGCTATGGCTACACCTTC
CASSPTQGFGYGYTF
>TRBJ1-3|NA|TRBV7-9|NA
TGTGCCAGCAGCCCCCAACAGGGAAACACCATATATTTT
CASSPQQGNTIYF
>TRBJ2-1|NA|TRBV7-9|NA
TGTGCCAGCAGCCCACAGGGCGGGAGCTCCTACAATGAGCAGTTCTTC
CASSPQGGSSYNEQFF
>TRBJ2-7|NA|TRBV7-8|NA
TGTGCCAGCAGCTTCCACCGGGACACCAGCTACGAGCAGTACTTC
CASSFHRDTSYEQYF
>TRBJ1-1|NA|TRBV19|NA
TGTGCCAGTAGTATGGTAGGGACTGGTGCTGAAGCTTTCTTT
CASSMVGTGAEAFF
>TRBJ1-6|NA|TRBV23-1|NA
TGCGCCAGCTACCGAACGGCGGGGAACAATAATTCACCCCTCCACTTT
CASYRTAGNNNSPLHF
>TRBJ2-1|NA|TRBV30|NA
TGTGCCTGGAGTCACAGCCGGGACAACTACAATGAGCAGTTCTTC
CAWSHSRDNYNEQFF
>TRBJ2-7|NA|TRBV30|once
TGTGCCTGGCAAGCAGGGGTCCACTACGAGCAGTACTTC
CAWQAGVHYEQYF
>TRBJ2-1|TRBD2|TRBV6-5|NA
TGTGCCAGCAGTTGGCGGGAGGGCCACGGTTACAATGAGCAGTTCTTC
CASSWREGHGYNEQFF
>TRBJ1-2|TRBD1|TRBV28|NA
TGTGCCAGCGCCGGGACTGACAGGGGGCTTTGGTATGGCTACACCTTC
CASAGTDRGLWYGYTF
>TRBJ2-2|NA|TRBV15|NA
TGTGCCACCAGCAGAACCCCCGGCCGGCCGCTCGGGTTTTACACCGGGGAGCTGTTTTTT
CATSRTPGRPLGFYTGELFF
>TRBJ2-5|NA|TRBV7-2|NA
TGTGCCAGCAGCGATCTAGCGAACCAAGAGACCCAGTACTTC
CASSDLANQETQYF
>TRBJ2-2|TRBD2|TRBV30|NA
TGTGCCTGGAGTGAGGGGAGGGTTCGCACCGGGGAGCTGTTTTTT
CAWSEGRVRTGELFF
>TRBJ2-7|NA|TRBV27|NA
TGTGCCAGCAGTTTCGCAGGTCCGGGCGAGCAGTACTTC
CASSFAGPGEQYF
>TRBJ2-1|TRBD2|TRBV9|NA
TGTGCCAGCAGCGTATCAGCAGCGGGGGCCTACAATGAGCAGTTCTTC
CASSVSAAGAYNEQFF
>TRBJ2-5|TRBD2|TRBV9|once
TGTACCAGCAGCGATGGACTAGGGTATCAAGAGACCCAGTACTTC
CTSSDGLGYQETQYF
>TRBJ2-1|TRBD2|TRBV9|NA
TGTGCCAGCAGCGTAGAGAGCGGGAGTCTTCGCCATGAGCAGTTCTTC
CASSVESGSLRHEQFF
>TRBJ2-1|NA|TRBV11-2|NA
TGTGCCAGCAGCATGGACCCCAGCTCCTACAATGAGCAGTTCTTC
CASSMDPSSYNEQFF
>TRBJ2-7|NA|TRBV21-1|NA
TGTGCCAGCAGCAAAAAAAGGACAGTCGAGCAGTACTTC
CASSKKRTVEQYF
>TRBJ1-2|NA|TRBV4-1|NA
TGCGCCAGCAGCCAAGATCCCGGGGGAAGCTATGGCTACACCTTC
CASSQDPGGSYGYTF
>TRBJ1-6|NA|TRBV6-6|NA
TGTGCCAGCAGTTACGGCCAGACTCATAATTCACCCCTCCACTTT
CASSYGQTHNSPLHF
>TRBJ1-1|NA|TRBV11-2|NA
TGTGCCAGCAGCTTAGCGGGGATAGACACTGAAGCTTTCTTT
CASSLAGIDTEAFF
>TRBJ2-7|NA|TRBV5-8|NA
TGTGCCAGCAGCTTGGGGGTTTATGGGACCTCCTACGAGCAGTACTTC
CASSLGVYGTSYEQYF
>TRBJ2-2|TRBD1|TRBV7-9|NA
TGTGCCAGCAGCCCACAGGGGGGAGCGAACACCGGGGAGCTGTTTTTT
CASSPQGGANTGELFF
>TRBJ2-1|TRBD2|TRBV15|NA
TGTGCCACCAGCAGAGATCGAGCTAGCGGCAATGAGCAGTTCTTC
CATSRDRASGNEQFF
>TRBJ2-1|NA|TRBV9|NA
TGTGCCAGCAGCCCCCACCCCCCACAGGGCTACCTCTCCTACAATGAGCAGTTCTTC
CASSPHPPQGYLSYNEQFF
>TRBJ2-2|NA|TRBV9|NA
TGTGCCAGCAGCGTGGGGTGGGACACCGGGGAGCTGTTTTTT
CASSVGWDTGELFF
>TRBJ1-1|TRBD1|TRBV4-3|NA
TGCGCCAGCAGCCCAGGAGGACAGGGGGACACTGAAGCTTTCTTT
CASSPGGQGDTEAFF
>TRBJ2-7|NA|TRBV4-1|NA
TGCGCCAGCAGCGCCGGGGTGGCGGGGAGGGAGCAGTACTTC
CASSAGVAGREQYF